Listed below are T cell receptor beta chains from one sample, sequenced in a study of T cell changes during pregnancy in multiple sclerosis. The assay was immunoSEQ multiplex PCR, and TCRdb's table has in-frame clones only and misses some. The sample has about 26,000 clones, roughly 87% seen once. The material sequenced was CD8+ T cells from peripheral blood mononuclear cells, taken in the second trimester of pregnancy. The source of these receptors is a female donor with multiple sclerosis, enrolled in a pregnancy study. Both conserved end residues are part of each CDR3. A D gene is named only where the DNA matches it firmly. The size field is filled for only some rows; it gives once, few, many or a size class.

j_call clone_size v_call cdr3_length d_call cdr3_aa cdr3_nt
TRBJ1-1 many TRBV6-1 14 NA CASSEQDPNTEAFF TGTGCCAGCAGTGAACAGGATCCGAACACTGAAGCTTTCTTT
TRBJ2-3 NA TRBV7-9 17 NA CASSGTDSNHAVDTQYF TGTGCCAGCAGCGGGACGGACAGCAACCATGCCGTAGATACGCAGTATTTT
TRBJ2-1 NA TRBV27 17 TRBD2 CASSWVAGGPRYNEQFF TGTGCCAGCAGTTGGGTAGCGGGAGGGCCGAGGTACAATGAGCAGTTCTTC
TRBJ1-1 NA TRBV30 15 TRBD1 CAWSVNLGTGLSAFF TGTGCCTGGAGTGTAAATTTGGGGACAGGGCTTTCGGCTTTCTTT
TRBJ1-2 NA TRBV29-1 12 NA CSVLTETYGYTF TGCAGCGTTCTGACAGAAACCTATGGCTACACCTTC
TRBJ2-7 NA TRBV6-1 12 NA CASRRDPYEQYF TGTGCCAGCCGCAGGGATCCCTACGAGCAGTACTTC
TRBJ2-3 NA TRBV9 15 TRBD2 CASSVAVAGVDTQYF TGTGCCAGCAGCGTAGCAGTAGCGGGAGTAGATACGCAGTATTTT
TRBJ1-6 NA TRBV18 18 NA CASSPRGKSPTYNSPLHF TGTGCCAGCTCACCAAGGGGAAAGAGCCCTACCTATAATTCACCCCTCCACTTT
TRBJ1-2 NA TRBV9 12 NA CASSVQGSGYTF TGTGCCAGCAGCGTCCAGGGCAGTGGCTACACCTTC
TRBJ2-5 NA TRBV29-1 12 TRBD2 CSTSGSEETQYF TGCAGCACTAGCGGGAGTGAAGAGACCCAGTACTTC
TRBJ2-5 once TRBV5-4 15 NA CASSFGGTAPETQYF TGTGCCAGCAGCTTCGGCGGGACAGCCCCAGAGACCCAGTACTTC
TRBJ2-1 medium-sized TRBV2 14 NA CASSEGGRHNEQFF TGTGCCAGCAGTGAAGGGGGCAGGCATAATGAGCAGTTCTTC
TRBJ2-2 NA TRBV6-5 14 TRBD2 CATGGTSVAGELFF TGTGCCACGGGGGGGACTAGTGTCGCCGGGGAGCTGTTTTTT
TRBJ2-1 once TRBV6-6 15 TRBD1 CASSYRTGQLNEQFF TGTGCCAGCAGTTACCGGACAGGGCAGTTGAATGAGCAGTTCTTC
TRBJ2-1 NA TRBV9 13 NA CASSDQLTDEQFF TGTGCCAGCAGCGACCAGCTTACAGATGAGCAGTTCTTC
TRBJ2-2 once TRBV6-1 13 TRBD1 CASHTGDTGELFF TGTGCCAGCCATACAGGGGACACCGGGGAGCTGTTTTTT
TRBJ2-7 NA TRBV13 15 TRBD2 CASSSGGGSFYEQYF TGTGCCAGCAGCTCCGGGGGAGGGTCTTTCTACGAGCAGTACTTC
TRBJ1-4 NA TRBV7-2 15 NA CASSERGLGGEKLFF TGTGCCAGCAGCGAGAGGGGTTTGGGGGGGGAAAAACTGTTTTTT
TRBJ1-1 NA TRBV4-1 15 NA CASSQDYDSPRAAFF TGCGCCAGCAGCCAAGATTACGACAGCCCCCGCGCGGCTTTCTTT
TRBJ2-3 once TRBV20-1 11 NA CSALLTDTQYF TGCAGTGCTCTCCTCACAGATACGCAGTATTTT
TRBJ2-2 NA TRBV2 16 NA CASKLGGGPSAGELFF TGTGCCAGCAAGTTGGGTGGAGGGCCATCGGCCGGGGAGCTGTTTTTT
TRBJ2-1 NA TRBV5-1 16 TRBD2 CASSESSGRARNEQFF TGCGCCAGCAGTGAGTCTAGCGGGAGGGCCAGGAATGAGCAGTTCTTC
TRBJ2-3 NA TRBV5-1 16 TRBD1 CASSSYGDSLLDTQYF TGCGCCAGCAGCTCCTACGGGGACAGCCTACTTGATACGCAGTATTTT
TRBJ2-1 once TRBV30 17 TRBD2 CAWSVLVVAGRHNEQFF TGTGCCTGGAGTGTCTTAGTCGTAGCGGGCAGACACAATGAGCAGTTCTTC
TRBJ2-1 NA TRBV7-2 16 NA CASSLGASGRNNEQFF TGTGCCAGCAGCTTGGGGGCTAGCGGCCGCAACAATGAGCAGTTCTTC
TRBJ2-3 once TRBV6-1 14 TRBD1 CASSGTGSTDTQYF TGTGCCAGCAGTGGGACAGGTAGCACAGATACGCAGTATTTT
TRBJ2-2 once TRBV28 16 NA CASSENQGLHTGELFF TGTGCCAGCAGTGAGAACCAGGGTTTACACACCGGGGAGCTGTTTTTT
TRBJ2-7 NA TRBV27 14 NA CASSLPGAPYEQYF TGTGCCAGCAGTTTACCAGGTGCCCCCTACGAGCAGTACTTC
TRBJ1-1 few TRBV6-6 16 NA CASRVRDNRKDSEAFF TGTGCCAGCAGGGTACGGGACAATCGAAAAGACTCTGAAGCTTTCTTT
TRBJ2-7 NA TRBV16 15 NA CASSQTGQLHYEQYF TGTGCCAGCAGCCAAACAGGACAACTTCACTACGAGCAGTACTTC
TRBJ2-3 NA TRBV19 15 NA CASSVGGLSADTQYF TGTGCCTCATCGGTTGGAGGGCTCTCCGCAGATACGCAGTATTTT
TRBJ2-3 NA TRBV5-8 17 TRBD2 CASSLEGTSGSLDTQYF TGTGCCAGCAGCTTGGAAGGGACTAGCGGGAGTCTCGATACGCAGTATTTT